This TCR beta chain appears in the sequencing data of a study of cytomegalovirus exposure and HLA in healthy donors. This clone was found once. Its antigen is as yet unknown. The study's findings and limits: TCR beta V- and J-gene trimming was later associated with a missense DCLRE1C variant.

The CDR3 totals 13 residues. Trimming took off 1 base at V and 9 bases at J, with 10 bases between the two ends. Per germline, CDR1 MGHRA and CDR2 YSYEKL. It was with 60 Vbeta and 13 Jbeta primers that the PCR ran. Data came from immunoSEQ multiplex PCR; TCRdb stores just in-frame clones and leaves some out. The table lists some 65,000 clones, less than 65% of them singletons. The sample comprised PBMCs. The sequence derives from a man younger than 40 in good health and CMV-seronegative. The V and J genes are TRBV4-1 and TRBJ1-5; D unclear. CDR3: CASSQAAGWPQHF. The DNA of the CDR3 is TGCGCCAGCAGCCAAGCGGCGGGTTGGCCCCAGCATTTT.